The next 30 T cell receptor beta chains were all read from a single sample in a study of blood T cell repertoires in COVID-19. The table came from immunoSEQ multiplex PCR; TCRdb's copy has only in-frame clones and leaves some out. The sample records 200,000 to 300,000 clones, 75% to 90% being singletons. The sequenced sample was peripheral blood. The receptors were gathered from a man younger than 45 with active or convalescent COVID-19.

This chain links TRBV9 with TRBJ1-3; D is unclear. CDR1 SGDLS and CDR2 YYNGEE come from the germline V gene. Between the trimmed V and J ends, which lost 0 bases and 0 bases, there was a span of 7 bases. This CDR3 comprises 15 residues. The chain's CDR3 is CASSVEPSSGNTIYF. The CDR3 region has the DNA TGTGCCAGCAGCGTAGAGCCGAGCTCTGGAAACACCATATATTTT.

V gene TRBV29-1 combines with J gene TRBJ1-1; D might be TRBD1 (6 bases). V gave up 3 bases and J gave up 4 bases, with 12 bases separating them. CDR1 and CDR2 (germline): SQVTM, ANQGSEA. The CDR3 runs to 13 residues. The CDR3 region is CSVEGAWGTEAFF. In nucleotides, the CDR3 is TGCAGCGTTGAGGGGGCTTGGGGCACTGAAGCTTTCTTT.

The gene calls are TRBV6-5 and TRBJ1-2, with 7 nucleotides matching TRBD1. Per the germline V gene, CDR1 is MNHEY and CDR2 is SVGAGI. CDR3 size: 13 residues. V lost 6 bases, J lost 12 bases, and 13 bases stayed unmatched. The CDR3 bases are TGTGCCAGCAGGGCGAGGGGGCTTGCTAGTCACACCTTC. Translating gives CASRARGLASHTF.

The CDR3 here is CASSSRQGPNQPQHF. DNA for the CDR3: TGTGCCAGTAGTTCACGACAGGGACCCAATCAGCCCCAGCATTTT. The chain employs TRBV19 and TRBJ1-5; 7 nucleotides line up with TRBD1. The CDR3 has 15 residues. V lost 5 bases to trimming and J lost 3 bases; unmatched junction nucleotides: 7. Germline V lookup: CDR1 LNHDA, CDR2 SQIVND (reference sequence).

This chain links TRBV7-6 with TRBJ2-5, with D perhaps TRBD1 (5 bases). Trimming left V 5 bases short and J 4 bases short, with 17 bases between. This CDR3 comprises 15 residues. Looked up from germline, CDR1 is SGHVS and CDR2 is FNYEAQ. The CDR3 region has the DNA TGTGCCAGCAGCCCCGGACACTGGCAAGGAGAGACCCAGTACTTC. As protein: CASSPGHWQGETQYF.

V usage is TRBV10-1 and J usage is TRBJ2-7; no clear D. This CDR3 has 12 residues. The V gene's germline CDR1 is WNHNN and CDR2 SYGVQD (reference sequence). V lost 6 bases and J 1 base, leaving 7 bases between the germline ends. This chain's CDR3 is CASSLYSYEQYF. The CDR3 DNA is TGCGCCAGCAGCCTCTATTCCTACGAGCAGTACTTC.

The chain couples TRBV5-1 to TRBJ1-1, with 10 bases aligning to TRBD1. V dropped 3 bases and J dropped 2; count of bases not matched to a gene: 7. CDR1 and CDR2 (germline): SGHRS, YFSETQ. There are 16 residues in the CDR3. The CDR3 is CASSSGTGVSNTEAFF. The CDR3 DNA is TGCGCCAGCAGCTCCGGGACAGGGGTTTCCAACACTGAAGCTTTCTTT. Full variable domain (remainder filled in from reference TRBV5-1 and TRBJ1-1): KAGVTQTPRYLIKTRGQQVTLSCSPISGHRSVSWYQQTPGQGLQFLFEYFSETQRNKGNFPGRFSGRQFSNSRSEMNVSTLELGDSALYLCASSSGTGVSNTEAFFGQGTRLTVV.

This rearrangement joins TRBV4-3 to TRBJ2-1; a possible D gene is TRBD2 (6 bases). The CDR3 has 17 residues. CDR1 and CDR2 from the germline V gene are LGHNA and YSLEER. Trimming removed 0 bases at V and 6 bases at J, with 18 bases between. CDR3 amino acids: CASSQEHWTEGRNEQFF. DNA of the CDR3: TGCGCCAGCAGCCAAGAACACTGGACGGAGGGTCGCAATGAGCAGTTCTTC.

V and J are TRBV30 and TRBJ1-1; tentative D call: TRBD1 (5 bases). In germline, CDR1 is GTSNPN, CDR2 SVGIG (reference sequence). The CDR3 length is 13 residues. The V end lost 0 bases, the J end lost 4 bases, and 9 bases lay between the germline ends. This chain's CDR3 is CAWSVFRGTEAFF. CDR3 nucleotides: TGTGCCTGGAGTGTATTTAGGGGCACTGAAGCTTTCTTT.

V and J are TRBV9 and TRBJ1-6; 9 bases line up with TRBD1. V was pared by 0 bases and J by 12 bases, with 7 bases of the junction left unmatched. The CDR3 is 15 amino acids. Germline V gene sequence: CDR1 SGDLS, CDR2 YYNGEE. The CDR3 DNA follows: TGTGCCAGCAGCGTAGACAGGGGGCGCGAAGAACCCCTCCACTTT. This translates into CASSVDRGREEPLHF.

The V call is TRBV3-1 (or the pseudogene TRBV3-2), the J call TRBJ2-3; possibly TRBD2 for D (7 bases). CDR3 length: 12 amino acids. Germline lookup yields CDR1 LGHDT and CDR2 YNNKEL (reference sequence). The V gene lost 9 bases and the J gene lost 8 bases, with 15 bases spanning the gap. The CDR3 nucleotides are TGTGCCAGTAGGGGGGGAGCGATTACGCAGTATTTT. It yields the protein CASRGGAITQYF.

CDR3 loop: CASRTGSDYNEQFF. CDR3 DNA sequence: TGCGCCAGCAGGACAGGGTCTGACTACAATGAGCAGTTCTTC. J is TRBJ2-1 and V is TRBV10-2; 7 nucleotides align to TRBD1. Trimming removed 6 bases from V and 3 bases from J; junction bases left unmatched: 5. From germline, CDR1 is WSHSY and CDR2 SAAADI. The CDR3 runs to 14 residues.

The rearrangement uses TRBV6-2 or TRBV6-3 and TRBJ1-5; D unresolved. Trimming stripped 4 bases from V and 4 bases from J, with 11 bases between. The germline gives CDR1 MNHEY, CDR2 SVGEGT. This CDR3 has 14 residues. Here the CDR3 DNA reads TGTGCCAGCAGTTCGTCAAACAGAAATCAGCCCCAGCATTTT. Protein product: CASSSSNRNQPQHF.

The chain couples TRBV7-8 to TRBJ1-2; no firm D call. V lost 6 bases, J lost 8 bases, and 22 bases lay in between. This CDR3 spans 15 amino acids. The germline gives CDR1 SGHVS, CDR2 FQNEAQ. The CDR3 nucleotides read TGTGCCAGCAGGAAAATCGAGGGCGCGGGTGGGGGCTACACCTTC. Translation gives CASRKIEGAGGGYTF. Based on the CDR3 plus reference TRBV7-8 and TRBJ1-2, the full variable domain is GAGVSQSPRYKVAKRGQDVALRCDPISGHVSLFWYQQALGQGPEFLTYFQNEAQLDKSGLPSDRFFAERPEGSVSTLKIQRTQQEDSAVYLCASRKIEGAGGGYTFGSGTRLTVV.

CDR3 nucleotides: TGCGCCAGCAGTGACGGACAGGGAGCTTCTGGAAACACCATATATTTT. As protein: CASSDGQGASGNTIYF. V is TRBV10-1 and J is TRBJ1-3; TRBD1 matches at 8 bases. The CDR3 has 16 amino acids. Germline CDR1 and CDR2: WNHNN and SYGVQD (reference sequence). V lost 3 bases and J lost 1; bases outside the gene matches: 5.

This chain joins TRBV15 and TRBJ1-1; no definite D call. V was pared by 1 base and J by 4 bases, with 13 bases between. Germline-derived CDR1 and CDR2 are LNHNV and YYDKDF (reference sequence). This CDR3 contains 15 residues. The CDR3 region has the DNA TGTGCCACCAGCAGAGCGGGGAAGGGAGGCACTGAAGCTTTCTTT. Translated, it gives CATSRAGKGGTEAFF.

This clone was seen just once. This chain links TRBV16 with TRBJ2-7, with 7 bases that match TRBD2. Germline CDR1 reads KGHSY; CDR2 reads FQNENV. After removal of 1 base from V and 0 bases from J, the junction contained 9 bases not matched to a gene. CDR3 length equals 17 residues. In DNA, the CDR3 is TGTGCCAGCAGCCAATTAAGGCGGGGGAGGGGCTCCTACGAGCAGTACTTC. As protein: CASSQLRRGRGSYEQYF.

The rearrangement uses TRBV7-6 and TRBJ2-1, with a tentative D call TRBD2 (6 bases). CDR1 and CDR2 (germline): SGHVS, FNYEAQ. V was pared by 1 base and J by 4 bases, with 14 bases between. The CDR3 consists of 16 residues. CDR3 sequence reads: CASSLGGAGAYNEQFF. The CDR3 region has the DNA TGTGCCAGCAGCTTAGGCGGGGCCGGGGCTTACAATGAGCAGTTCTTC.

This chain joins TRBV5-1 and TRBJ1-1; 9 bases align to TRBD1. J was trimmed by 3 bases and V by 2 bases; bases with no gene match: 8. Germline V lookup: CDR1 SGHRS, CDR2 YFSETQ. The CDR3 consists of 16 residues. The CDR3 nucleotides are TGCGCCAGCAGCTTTTTAGGGACAGGGAGATACACTGAAGCTTTCTTT. As protein: CASSFLGTGRYTEAFF.

The chain couples TRBV4-2 to TRBJ2-5, with 15 bases that match TRBD2. Germline loops: CDR1 LGHNA, CDR2 YNFKEQ. The CDR3 runs to 16 residues. V shed 5 bases, J shed 5 bases, and the junction held 6 bases outside the gene matches. The CDR3 reads CASSSGLAGGRETQYF. DNA of the CDR3: TGTGCCAGCAGCTCAGGACTAGCGGGGGGGCGGGAGACCCAGTACTTC.

The rearrangement links TRBV9 to TRBJ1-4; maybe TRBD1 (6 bases). Between the trimmed V and J ends, which lost 3 bases and 8 bases, there was a span of 11 bases. The CDR3 runs 13 residues. Germline V CDR1 and CDR2: SGDLS, YYNGEE. The CDR3 here is CASSAEQGEKLFF. The DNA for the CDR3 is TGTGCCAGCAGCGCGGAGCAGGGGGAAAAACTGTTTTTT.

The V gene is TRBV3-1 (or the pseudogene TRBV3-2), the J gene TRBJ1-2; possible D gene TRBD1, 6 bases. This CDR3 spans 14 amino acids. Germline assignment: CDR1 LGHDT and CDR2 YNNKEL (reference sequence). V was cut by 2 bases and J by 6 bases, with 13 bases left in between. The CDR3 coding sequence is TGTGCCAGCAGCCAATCGACAGGATACGATGGCTACACCTTC. Its translation: CASSQSTGYDGYTF.

The chain uses TRBV5-4 and TRBJ1-2; 8 positions match TRBD1. CDR1 is SGHNT, CDR2 YYREEE, per germline (reference sequence). The junction had 18 bases not matched to a gene; V was cut back by 4 bases and J by 7 bases. The CDR3 runs to 17 residues. The CDR3 region is CASSGPDRERVISGYTF. The CDR3 DNA follows: TGTGCCAGCAGCGGCCCGGACAGGGAAAGGGTGATTTCTGGCTACACCTTC.

The chain's CDR3 is CASSLAGGGNTIYF. The CDR3 bases are TGTGCCAGCAGCTTAGCAGGGGGTGGAAACACCATATATTTT. The chain is built from TRBV11-2 and TRBJ1-3; 7 bases align to TRBD1. V shed 1 base, J shed 3 bases, and the junction held 0 bases outside the gene matches. This CDR3 is 14 amino acids long. CDR1 and CDR2 from the germline V gene are SGHAT and FQNNGV.

V and J are TRBV5-6 and TRBJ1-5; D is unresolved. This CDR3 is 15 amino acids long. The V end was cut by 4 bases, the J end by 0 bases, with 11 bases between. Germline CDR1 reads SGHDT; CDR2 reads YYEEEE. The DNA of the CDR3 is TGTGCCAGCAGCAGAGGCAGAAATAGCAATCAGCCCCAGCATTTT. Its translation is CASSRGRNSNQPQHF.

The V call is TRBV2, the J call TRBJ2-1; D perhaps matches TRBD1 (5 bases). Germline assignment: CDR1 SNHLY and CDR2 FYNNEI. The CDR3 runs 13 residues. V dropped 5 bases and J dropped 4 bases, with 9 bases sitting between them. CDR3 loop: CASSSQGYNEQFF. Written as DNA, the CDR3 is TGTGCCAGCAGTTCTCAGGGTTACAATGAGCAGTTCTTC.

CDR3 sequence reads: CASSQDERDRTYGYTF. The CDR3 DNA follows: TGCGCCAGCAGCCAAGATGAACGGGACAGAACCTATGGCTACACCTTC. This chain uses TRBV4-3 with TRBJ1-2; TRBD1 aligns across 7 bases. Trimming at V came to 0 bases and at J to 4 bases, leaving 8 bases not matched to a gene. There are 16 residues in the CDR3. Germline lookup yields CDR1 LGHNA and CDR2 YSLEER.

J is TRBJ2-3 and V is TRBV19, with 9 positions matching TRBD1. J gave up 2 bases and V 5 bases, and 8 bases lay outside the gene matches. The V gene's germline CDR1 is LNHDA and CDR2 SQIVND (reference sequence). CDR3 length equals 16 residues. Here the CDR3 reads CASSLQGAFSTDTQYF. Here the CDR3 DNA reads TGTGCCAGTAGTCTACAGGGGGCTTTTTCCACAGATACGCAGTATTTT.

The chain carries TRBV2 and TRBJ2-1; D possibly corresponds to TRBD2 (6 bases). V lost 3 bases to trimming and J lost 9 bases, with 6 bases between them. This CDR3 spans 11 amino acids. The germline CDR1 and CDR2 sequences are SNHLY and FYNNEI. CDR3 in amino acids: CASSDGGEQFF. The DNA for the CDR3 is TGTGCCAGCAGTGACGGGGGTGAGCAGTTCTTC.

This clone was found a few times. The chain joins TRBV30 to TRBJ2-3, with D perhaps TRBD1 (6 bases). Deletions cut 4 bases from V and 3 bases from J, with 14 bases between. Germline V gives CDR1 GTSNPN, CDR2 SVGIG (reference sequence). This CDR3 is 14 amino acids long. DNA of the CDR3: TGTGCCTGGACCAGACAGGATTTAACAGATACGCAGTATTTT. It encodes CAWTRQDLTDTQYF.